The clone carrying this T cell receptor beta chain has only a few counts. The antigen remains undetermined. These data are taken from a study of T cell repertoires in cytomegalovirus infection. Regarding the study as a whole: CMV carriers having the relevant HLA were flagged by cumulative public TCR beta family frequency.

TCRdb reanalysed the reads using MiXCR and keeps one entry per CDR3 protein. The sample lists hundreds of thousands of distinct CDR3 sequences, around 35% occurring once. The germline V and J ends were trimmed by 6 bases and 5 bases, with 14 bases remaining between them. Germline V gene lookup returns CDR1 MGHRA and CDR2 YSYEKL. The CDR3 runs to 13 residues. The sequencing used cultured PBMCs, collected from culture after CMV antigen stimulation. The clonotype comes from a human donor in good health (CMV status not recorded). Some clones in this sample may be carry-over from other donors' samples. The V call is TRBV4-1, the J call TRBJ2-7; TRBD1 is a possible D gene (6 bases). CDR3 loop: CASSLGGTNEQYF. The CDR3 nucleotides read TGCGCCAGCAGTCTAGGTGGGACAAACGAGCAGTACTTC.